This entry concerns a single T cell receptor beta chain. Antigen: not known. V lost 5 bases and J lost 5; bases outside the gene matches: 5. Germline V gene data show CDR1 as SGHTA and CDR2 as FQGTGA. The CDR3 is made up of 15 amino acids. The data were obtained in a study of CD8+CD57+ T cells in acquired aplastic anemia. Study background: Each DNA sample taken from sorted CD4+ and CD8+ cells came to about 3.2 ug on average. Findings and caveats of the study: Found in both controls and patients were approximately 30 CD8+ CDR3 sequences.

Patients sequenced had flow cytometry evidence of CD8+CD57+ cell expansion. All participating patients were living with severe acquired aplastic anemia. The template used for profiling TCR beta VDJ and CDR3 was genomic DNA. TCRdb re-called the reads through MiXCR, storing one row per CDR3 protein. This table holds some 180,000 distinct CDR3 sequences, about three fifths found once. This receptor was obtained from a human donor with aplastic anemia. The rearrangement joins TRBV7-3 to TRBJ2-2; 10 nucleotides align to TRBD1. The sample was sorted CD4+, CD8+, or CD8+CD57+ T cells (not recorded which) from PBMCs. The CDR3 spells CASSTGTGETGELFF. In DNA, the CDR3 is TGTGCCAGCAGCACCGGGACAGGGGAAACCGGGGAGCTGTTTTTT. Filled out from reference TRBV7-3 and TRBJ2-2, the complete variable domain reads GAGVSQTPSNKVTEKGKYVELRCDPISGHTALYWYRQSLGQGPEFLIYFQGTGAADDSGLPNDRFFAVRPEGSVSTLKIQRTERGDSAVYLCASSTGTGETGELFFGEGSRLTVL.